This T cell receptor (beta chain) was obtained from a study of beta chain features in type 1 diabetes. Study-wide results and limits: Type 1 diabetes patients had fewer VDJ junction insertions and more deletions. Patients showed naive, central memory and Treg TCRB repertoires that appeared more similar than those of healthy donors. There was a moderate but significant shortening of TCRB CDR3s in all four CD4+ subsets of Type 1 diabetes patients. It was possible that PCR favored shorter templates, equally so in patients and controls.

Every sorted population was more than 98% pure. Germline V gives CDR1 SGHRS, CDR2 YFSETQ. V lost 0 bases and J 1 base, leaving 8 bases between the germline ends. CDR3 length: 15 residues. The isolated RNA, all of it, was reverse transcribed, so expressed TCRB transcripts were what got sequenced. Some clones are missing from TCRdb's copy, which holds only in-frame ones; the method was immunoSEQ multiplex PCR. The sample holds 600,000 or so clones, around 12% seen once. A few counts support this clone. Its target is not known. Other DNA sequences in this specimen translate into the identical CDR3. This clonotype was sampled from a man aged 25 to 40 with type 1 diabetes. The chain links TRBV5-1 to TRBJ1-5; D might be TRBD1 (6 bases). Sequenced input: naive CD4+ T cells from blood. The CDR3 nucleotides read TGCGCCAGCAGCTTGGAGGGGGGAAGCAATCAGCCCCAGCATTTT. It codes for CASSLEGGSNQPQHF.